A single sample is the source of the 31 T cell receptor beta chains below, sequenced in a study of identical twins. TCRdb re-derived calls from the 5' RACE reads in MiXCR, one entry per CDR3 protein. The sample shows more than 1.5 million distinct CDR3 sequences, less than 35% of them seen only once. Sequenced input: cord blood. These receptors originate from a newborn girl in good health.

This clonotype has more than one count but fewer than ten. This chain connects TRBV12-3 or TRBV12-4 to TRBJ2-7; D uncertain. The length of the CDR3 is 15 residues. The ends were cut back, 0 bases at V and 7 bases at J, with 16 bases in the middle. The CDR3 loop reads CASSLARRYKNEQYF. The CDR3, as DNA: TGTGCCAGCAGTTTAGCGCGTCGGTATAAAAATGAGCAGTACTTC.

This clonotype has only one observation. The genes are TRBV20-1 and TRBJ2-7; TRBD1 matches 10 bases. Germline V gene data show CDR1 as DFQATT and CDR2 as SNEGSKA (reference sequence). Unmatched junction bases numbered 6, after V lost 0 bases and J lost 4 bases. This CDR3 has 15 residues. DNA of the CDR3: TGCAGTGCTAGAGATACGGGACAGGGGATATACGAGCAGTACTTC. It codes for CSARDTGQGIYEQYF.

In its sample, this clonotype was seen a few times. The chain links TRBV5-1 to TRBJ1-1; 8 bases are shared with TRBD1. There are 15 residues in the CDR3. The junction had 7 bases not matched to a gene; V was cut back by 5 bases and J by 1 base. Germline V gene lookup returns CDR1 SGHRS and CDR2 YFSETQ. Here the CDR3 DNA reads TGCGCCAGCAGAAAAGGACAGGGTACGAACACTGAAGCTTTCTTT. Translated: CASRKGQGTNTEAFF. Filled out from reference TRBV5-1 and TRBJ1-1, the complete variable domain reads KAGVTQTPRYLIKTRGQQVTLSCSPISGHRSVSWYQQTPGQGLQFLFEYFSETQRNKGNFPGRFSGRQFSNSRSEMNVSTLELGDSALYLCASRKGQGTNTEAFFGQGTRLTVV.

Worth noting for this clonotype: At one end, the junction sequence differs from germline, possibly due to a read error. The genes are TRBV20-1 and TRBJ2-5; D may be TRBD2 (7 bases). Germline loops: CDR1 DFQATT, CDR2 SNEGSKA (reference sequence). The CDR3 is made up of 13 amino acids. CDR3 region: CIAERGARKTQYF. CDR3 sequence (DNA): TGCATTGCTGAACGGGGGGCGCGAAAGACCCAGTACTTC.

V is TRBV9 and J is TRBJ1-6, with D possibly TRBD1 on 5 matching bases. This CDR3 is built from 17 residues. Germline V lookup: CDR1 SGDLS, CDR2 YYNGEE. The V and J ends lost 4 bases and 0 bases respectively, with 14 bases between them. The CDR3 loop reads CASSPRQRSSYNSPLHF. CDR3 coding DNA: TGTGCCAGCAGCCCACGACAGAGAAGCTCCTATAATTCACCCCTCCACTTT. The full variable domain, in which reference TRBV9 and TRBJ1-6 provide the parts outside the CDR3, is DSGVTQTPKHLITATGQRVTLRCSPRSGDLSVYWYQQSLDQGLQFLIQYYNGEERAKGNILERFSAQQFPDLHSELNLSSLELGDSALYFCASSPRQRSSYNSPLHFGNGTRLTVT.

This clonotype was seen more than once but under ten times. The V gene is TRBV7-2, the J gene TRBJ1-4; weak D call: TRBD1 (5 bases). This CDR3 has 15 amino acids. Germline V gene lookup returns CDR1 SGHTA and CDR2 FQGNSA. The V and J ends lost 5 bases and 0 bases respectively, with 10 bases between them. CDR3 sequence (DNA): TGTGCCAGCAGCACCGACAGTGCAACTAATGAAAAACTGTTTTTT. Protein sequence: CASSTDSATNEKLFF.

The chain recombines TRBV24-1 with TRBJ2-3; 7 positions match TRBD1. Germline V CDR1 and CDR2: KGHDR, SFDVKD. CDR3 length equals 12 residues. Trimming at V came to 3 bases and at J to 8 bases, leaving 1 base not matched to a gene. DNA of the CDR3: TGTGCCACCAGTGATCAGGGGGTTACGCAGTATTTT. Protein sequence: CATSDQGVTQYF.

The chain couples TRBV9 to TRBJ2-1; D is unclear. Germline V lookup: CDR1 SGDLS, CDR2 YYNGEE. V lost 0 bases and J lost 2, with 18 bases in between. This CDR3 has 18 residues. This chain's CDR3 is CASSVGPTTVAPYNEQFF. The CDR3 nucleotides read TGTGCCAGCAGCGTAGGCCCCACCACAGTAGCACCCTACAATGAGCAGTTCTTC.

This clonotype was seen a few times. The J gene is TRBJ2-1, the V gene TRBV21-1; TRBD2, the D gene given by the table, was not confirmed from the DNA. TRBV21-1 is a listed pseudogene. This CDR3 comprises 14 residues. DNA of the CDR3: TGTGCCAGCAGCAAAGCGGAGCTAGACAATGAGCAGTTCTTC. Protein: CASSKAELDNEQFF.

This clonotype was counted ten times or more. J is TRBJ2-7 and V is TRBV2; 10 positions agree with TRBD1. The CDR3 sequence is 12 residues long. The germline gives CDR1 SNHLY, CDR2 FYNNEI. Trimming cost V 6 bases and J 8 bases; bases outside gene matches: 4. The CDR3 reads CASSEGQGKQYF. The DNA of the CDR3 is TGTGCCAGCAGCGAGGGACAGGGGAAGCAGTACTTC.

The chain employs TRBV28 and TRBJ1-2; 8 bases fit TRBD1. J gave up 0 bases and V 3 bases, and 3 bases lay outside the gene matches. CDR1 is MDHEN and CDR2 is SYDVKM in the germline V gene. The CDR3 contains 15 residues. CDR3 residues: CASSFGDRSNYGYTF. The CDR3 DNA sequence: TGTGCCAGCAGTTTTGGGGACAGGTCTAACTATGGCTACACCTTC.

This clonotype was seen a few times. This chain connects TRBV27 to TRBJ2-7; the match to TRBD2 covers 10 bases. The germline V gene has CDR1 MNHEY and CDR2 SMNVEV (reference sequence). The CDR3 totals 15 residues. The junction had 7 bases not matched to a gene; V was cut back by 4 bases and J by 4 bases. CDR3 protein: CASSSSGGGRYEQYF. The DNA of the CDR3 is TGTGCCAGCAGTTCAAGCGGGGGGGGGAGGTACGAGCAGTACTTC.

Here the CDR3 DNA reads TGTGCCAGCAGTGACGACAGAACAACTAATGAAAAACTGTTTTTT. It codes for CASSDDRTTNEKLFF. V is TRBV25-1 and J is TRBJ1-4; maybe TRBD1 (5 bases). The V gene lost 3 bases and the J gene lost 0 bases, with 8 bases spanning the gap. This CDR3 spans 15 amino acids. Germline assignment: CDR1 MGHDK and CDR2 SYGVNS.

The gene calls are TRBV27 and TRBJ1-2; no reliable D call. Trimming took 5 bases from V and 1 from J, leaving 11 bases between them. The length of the CDR3 is 14 residues. The germline V gene has CDR1 MNHEY and CDR2 SMNVEV (reference sequence). The CDR3 sequence: CASSPGRINYGYTF. The DNA for the CDR3 is TGTGCCAGCAGTCCCGGACGGATTAACTATGGCTACACCTTC.

The V call is TRBV6-2 or TRBV6-3, the J call TRBJ2-7, with a tentative D call TRBD1 (6 bases). This CDR3 comprises 15 residues. Trimming removed 0 bases at V and 3 bases at J, with 12 bases between. CDR1 and CDR2 from the germline V gene are MNHEY and SVGEGT. CDR3 DNA sequence: TGTGCCAGCAGTTACTCGGTCGGACAGAGCTACGAGCAGTACTTC. It codes for CASSYSVGQSYEQYF.

This rearrangement joins TRBV19 to TRBJ2-1, with D tentatively TRBD2 (6 bases). This CDR3 is built from 15 residues. V was cut by 6 bases and J by 6 bases, with 18 bases left in between. Germline lookup yields CDR1 LNHDA and CDR2 SQIVND (reference sequence). CDR3 bases: TGTGCCAGTAGGGCACTAGCTACCGGAGGCAATGAGCAGTTCTTC. Translated, it gives CASRALATGGNEQFF.

This clonotype was seen many times. The CDR3 region is CASSLATPSSYNEQFF. The CDR3 DNA follows: TGCGCCAGCAGCTTGGCGACTCCTTCCTCCTACAATGAGCAGTTCTTC. V and J are TRBV5-1 and TRBJ2-1; D uncertain. The length of the CDR3 is 16 residues. Germline V gene data show CDR1 as SGHRS and CDR2 as YFSETQ. The V end lost 0 bases, the J end lost 0 bases, and 10 bases lay between the germline ends.

This clonotype came up a few times. The CDR3 spells CSARSDIQHF. Here the CDR3 DNA reads TGCAGTGCTAGAAGTGACATACAGCATTTT. The genes are TRBV20-1 and TRBJ1-5; D gene ambiguous. Germline loops: CDR1 DFQATT, CDR2 SNEGSKA (reference sequence). This CDR3 contains 10 residues. Trimming left V 2 bases short and J 13 bases short, with 9 bases between.

This clonotype has more than one count but fewer than ten. The chain recombines TRBV3-1 with TRBJ2-7; TRBD1 might be the D (6 bases). Per the germline V gene, CDR1 is LGHDT and CDR2 is YNNKEL (reference sequence). This CDR3 region has 15 residues. Trimming removed 1 base from V and 3 bases from J, with 13 bases in between. The CDR3 region is CASSQAATGNYEQYF. CDR3 DNA: TGTGCCAGCAGCCAAGCCGCGACAGGAAACTACGAGCAGTACTTC.

The rearrangement links TRBV29-1 to TRBJ2-3; D is perhaps TRBD2 (6 bases). CDR3 length equals 15 residues. CDR1 is SQVTM and CDR2 is ANQGSEA in the germline V gene. V lost 2 bases to trimming and J lost 2 bases, with 14 bases between them. The chain's CDR3 is CSVELGLSSTDTQYF. CDR3 coding DNA: TGCAGCGTTGAATTGGGACTTTCTTCCACAGATACGCAGTATTTT.

This clonotype has just a few counts. The rearrangement links TRBV15 to TRBJ2-3, with TRBD2 identical over 10 bases. This CDR3 contains 17 residues. The V gene end was trimmed by 0 bases and the J gene end by 4 bases; junction bases not matched to a gene: 7. Germline lookup yields CDR1 LNHNV and CDR2 YYDKDF (reference sequence). The CDR3 DNA reads TGTGCCACCAGCAGAGATCGGTTGCTAGCGGGGGCAGATACGCAGTATTTT. It encodes CATSRDRLLAGADTQYF.

This clonotype was recorded a few times. The chain links TRBV28 to TRBJ2-7; D possibly matches TRBD1 or TRBD2 (5 bases each). Germline loops: CDR1 MDHEN, CDR2 SYDVKM. The CDR3 extends over 15 amino acids. Trimming cost V 5 bases and J 4 bases, with 18 bases left between them. The CDR3 nucleotides are TGTGCCAGCAGTCACGGGACCGGTCGTAAGTACGAGCAGTACTTC. Protein: CASSHGTGRKYEQYF.

This chain uses TRBV2 with TRBJ2-1; D is tentatively TRBD1 or TRBD2 (7 bases each). Between the trimmed V and J ends, which lost 9 bases and 4 bases, there was a span of 13 bases. Germline V gene sequence: CDR1 SNHLY, CDR2 FYNNEI. The CDR3 totals 13 residues. CDR3 region: CARRQGGYNEQFF. The CDR3 DNA sequence: TGTGCCAGAAGACAGGGAGGGTACAATGAGCAGTTCTTC.

This chain uses TRBV28 with TRBJ2-3; possibly TRBD1 for D (5 bases). CDR3 size: 15 residues. The V and J ends lost 5 bases and 5 bases respectively, with 17 bases between them. The germline V gene has CDR1 MDHEN and CDR2 SYDVKM. CDR3 sequence: CASSPPDSLEDTQYF. The CDR3, as DNA: TGTGCCAGCAGTCCCCCAGACAGCCTCGAAGATACGCAGTATTTT.

On this clonotype itself: A clone one base away is much larger, so this may be a read error. The chain is built from TRBV9 and TRBJ2-3; TRBD2 matches 7 bases. Germline loops: CDR1 SGDLS, CDR2 YYNGEE. Trimming took 0 bases from V and 5 from J; bases not matched to a gene: 0. The CDR3 is made up of 13 amino acids. The CDR3 sequence: CASSVGEGDTQYF. The CDR3 DNA reads TGTGCCAGCAGCGTAGGGGAGGGAGATACGCAGTATTTT.

The genes are TRBV2 and TRBJ2-7; TRBD2 agrees at 12 bases. Germline CDR1 and CDR2: SNHLY and FYNNEI. This CDR3 has 14 residues. With V trimmed by 10 bases and J by 2 bases, 6 bases remained unmatched. The CDR3, as DNA: TGTGCCACCCGTCTAGCGGGGGGGACCTACGAGCAGTACTTC. This codes for CATRLAGGTYEQYF.

The CDR3 here is CASSYPGLAGASSYNEQFF. The CDR3 nucleotides read TGTGCCAGCAGTTACCCTGGACTAGCGGGGGCGAGCTCCTACAATGAGCAGTTCTTC. The J gene is TRBJ2-1, the V gene TRBV6-5; 13 bases are shared with TRBD2. The CDR3 contains 19 residues. Germline V gene data show CDR1 as MNHEY and CDR2 as SVGAGI. The V and J ends lost 2 bases and 0 bases, in that order; junction bases with no gene match: 7.

The chain uses TRBV7-9 and TRBJ1-4; 7 bases match TRBD1. The J segment lost 4 bases and the V segment lost 6 bases, leaving 8 bases of the junction unmatched. The CDR3 has 15 amino acids. Germline values: CDR1 SEHNR, CDR2 FQNEAQ (reference sequence). The CDR3 is CASRQSGQNNEKLFF. In DNA form, the CDR3 reads TGTGCCAGCAGACAATCGGGACAGAATAATGAAAAACTGTTTTTT. Drawing the rest from reference TRBV7-9 and TRBJ1-4, the complete variable domain is DTGVSQNPRHKITKRGQNVTFRCDPISEHNRLYWYRQTLGQGPEFLTYFQNEAQLEKSRLLSDRFSAERPKGSFSTLEIQRTEQGDSAMYLCASRQSGQNNEKLFFGSGTQLSVL.

The chain has TRBV20-1 and TRBJ2-4; D unresolved. This CDR3 is built from 16 residues. The V end was cut by 0 bases, the J end by 1 base, with 13 bases between. Germline V gene data show CDR1 as DFQATT and CDR2 as SNEGSKA (reference sequence). This CDR3 reads CSARDLHGVAKNIQYF. The CDR3 DNA follows: TGCAGTGCTAGAGACTTACATGGAGTGGCCAAAAACATTCAGTACTTC.

This clonotype occurred many times. The DNA of the CDR3 is TGTGCCAGCAGCTTAGCCGGGACCGATCACTATGGCTACACCTTC. This codes for CASSLAGTDHYGYTF. V is TRBV7-9 and J is TRBJ1-2; D perhaps matches TRBD1 (5 bases). The CDR3 runs to 15 residues. Germline CDR1 reads SEHNR; CDR2 reads FQNEAQ (reference sequence). V was pared by 0 bases and J by 3 bases, with 11 bases between. The entire variable domain, with the rest obtained from reference TRBV7-9 and TRBJ1-2, is as follows: DTGVSQNPRHKITKRGQNVTFRCDPISEHNRLYWYRQTLGQGPEFLTYFQNEAQLEKSRLLSDRFSAERPKGSFSTLEIQRTEQGDSAMYLCASSLAGTDHYGYTFGSGTRLTVV.

This clonotype was found once. The chain joins TRBV20-1 to TRBJ1-1, with D maybe TRBD1 (6 bases). V dropped 3 bases and J dropped 5 bases, with 13 bases sitting between them. In germline, CDR1 is DFQATT, CDR2 SNEGSKA (reference sequence). CDR3 size: 13 residues. CDR3: CSASETGRTEAFF. Written as DNA, the CDR3 is TGCAGTGCTAGTGAAACAGGGAGGACTGAAGCTTTCTTT.